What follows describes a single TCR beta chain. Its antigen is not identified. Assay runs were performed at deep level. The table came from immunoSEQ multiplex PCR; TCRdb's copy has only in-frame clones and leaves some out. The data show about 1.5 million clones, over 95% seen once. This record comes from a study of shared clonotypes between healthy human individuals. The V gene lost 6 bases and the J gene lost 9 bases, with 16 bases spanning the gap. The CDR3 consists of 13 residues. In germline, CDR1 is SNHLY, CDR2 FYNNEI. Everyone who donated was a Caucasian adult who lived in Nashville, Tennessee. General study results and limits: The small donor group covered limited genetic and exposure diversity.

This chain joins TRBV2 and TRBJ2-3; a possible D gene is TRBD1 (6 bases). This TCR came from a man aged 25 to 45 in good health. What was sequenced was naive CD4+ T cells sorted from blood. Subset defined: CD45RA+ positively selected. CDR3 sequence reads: CASRRRPQGTQYF. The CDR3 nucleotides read TGTGCCAGCAGGCGCCGACCGCAGGGGACGCAGTATTTT.